A single sample is the source of the 10 T cell receptor beta chains below, sequenced in a study of T cells after yellow fever vaccination. Via MiXCR, TCRdb re-called the 5' RACE reads, giving one row per CDR3 protein. The sample contains some 500,000 distinct CDR3 sequences, roughly 13% of which appear only once. This material consisted of PBMCs, taken on the day of the yellow fever booster vaccination. Receptors originate from a man aged 25 to 40 who received the YFV17D yellow fever vaccine.

This clonotype was observed a few times. The chain uses TRBV5-5 and TRBJ1-1; no clear D. This CDR3 has 13 residues. V dropped 5 bases and J dropped 4 bases, with 12 bases sitting between them. Per germline, CDR1 SGHKS and CDR2 YYEKEE (reference sequence). The CDR3, as DNA: TGTGCCAGCAGGATCCCCGGGGTCACTGAAGCTTTCTTT. Encoded protein: CASRIPGVTEAFF.

This clonotype came up a few times. The gene calls are TRBV12-3 or TRBV12-4 and TRBJ2-7, with TRBD1 matching over 8 bases. The CDR3 loop spans 15 amino acids. Trimming took 2 bases from V and 2 from J; bases not matched to a gene: 5. Here the CDR3 reads CASSLRGQEAYEQYF. The CDR3, as DNA: TGTGCCAGCAGTTTAAGGGGACAGGAGGCCTACGAGCAGTACTTC.

This clonotype was seen a handful of times. CDR3 in amino acids: CASSIPLSRPGVTSHYNEQFF. The DNA for the CDR3 is TGTGCCAGCAGTATCCCCCTTAGCAGGCCTGGGGTCACGAGCCACTACAATGAGCAGTTCTTC. V and J are TRBV6-2 or TRBV6-3 and TRBJ2-1; D gene unclear. Per the germline V gene, CDR1 is MNHEY and CDR2 is SVGEGT. V was trimmed by 5 bases and J by 3 bases, leaving 32 bases between them. CDR3 length: 21 residues.

This clonotype was observed a handful of times. The chain couples TRBV6-5 to TRBJ2-5; 11 positions agree with TRBD2. Germline assignment: CDR1 MNHEY and CDR2 SVGAGI. Germline trimming cut 2 bases from V and 2 bases from J; bases unmatched to any gene: 4. The CDR3 extends over 16 amino acids. The CDR3 nucleotides read TGTGCCAGCAGTTACACTAGCGGGAGATGGCAAGAGACCCAGTACTTC. Protein product: CASSYTSGRWQETQYF.

About this clonotype itself: Given a much more abundant clone one base away, this may be a read error. The chain employs TRBV24-1 and TRBJ2-5; possibly TRBD1 for D (6 bases). Germline values: CDR1 KGHDR, CDR2 SFDVKD. The CDR3 is 13 residues long. The CDR3 DNA reads TGTACCACCCAGGGGCACAATCAAGAGACCCAGTACTTC. It specifies CTTQGHNQETQYF.

This clonotype was counted only a few times. The V call is TRBV4-3, the J call TRBJ2-7; D tentatively reads TRBD1 or TRBD2 (6 bases each). The CDR3 is 13 residues long. The germline V gene has CDR1 LGHNA and CDR2 YSLEER. Trimming removed 0 bases at V and 6 bases at J, with 9 bases between. CDR3 protein: CASSQEGGLEQYF. In DNA, the CDR3 is TGCGCCAGCAGCCAAGAAGGGGGGCTCGAGCAGTACTTC.

This clonotype was recorded many times. The genes are TRBV3-1 and TRBJ2-3, with TRBD2 matching 10 bases. CDR1 is LGHDT, CDR2 YNNKEL, per germline (reference sequence). Germline trimming cut 9 bases from V and 0 bases from J; bases unmatched to any gene: 0. The CDR3 loop spans 13 amino acids. The CDR3 DNA follows: TGTGCCAGGACTAGCGGGAGCACAGATACGCAGTATTTT. Its protein product is CARTSGSTDTQYF.

A few counts support this clonotype. The chain joins TRBV2 to TRBJ2-1; no clear D. The CDR3 runs 13 residues. CDR1 SNHLY and CDR2 FYNNEI come from the germline V gene. V lost 6 bases and J 2 bases, leaving 8 bases between the germline ends. Written as DNA, the CDR3 is TGTGCCAGCAGCGGTGGGGCCTACAATGAGCAGTTCTTC. Translating it yields CASSGGAYNEQFF. The full variable domain, in which reference TRBV2 and TRBJ2-1 provide the parts outside the CDR3, is EPEVTQTPSHQVTQMGQEVILRCVPISNHLYFYWYRQILGQKVEFLVSFYNNEISEKSEIFDDQFSVERPDGSNFTLKIRSTKLEDSAMYFCASSGGAYNEQFFGPGTRLTVL.

This clonotype occurred a few times. The chain uses TRBV2 and TRBJ2-7, with TRBD2 as a possible D gene (5 bases). The CDR3 has 12 amino acids. V was shortened by 7 bases and J by 12 bases, with 19 bases between the two germline ends. The germline gives CDR1 SNHLY, CDR2 FYNNEI. The CDR3 reads CASTMTPTGSYF. In DNA, the CDR3 is TGTGCCAGCACCATGACCCCGACGGGGTCGTACTTC. Together with reference TRBV2 and TRBJ2-7, the CDR3 gives the full variable domain: EPEVTQTPSHQVTQMGQEVILRCVPISNHLYFYWYRQILGQKVEFLVSFYNNEISEKSEIFDDQFSVERPDGSNFTLKIRSTKLEDSAMYFCASTMTPTGSYFGPGTRLTVT.

The J gene is TRBJ1-1, the V gene TRBV5-1, with D uncertain. Trimming stripped 0 bases from V and 3 bases from J, with 9 bases between. The germline CDR1 and CDR2 sequences are SGHRS and YFSETQ. The CDR3 loop spans 14 amino acids. The DNA of the CDR3 is TGCGCCAGCAGCTTGGCCTTCGGGGACACTGAAGCTTTCTTT. It codes for CASSLAFGDTEAFF.